This T cell receptor beta chain was captured by sequencing in a study of T cells after posttransplantation cyclophosphamide (dated by TCRdb to 2016 to 2018). About the full investigation: The study tracked T cell repertoire reconstitution by TRB sequencing after myeloablative bone marrow transplantation using posttransplantation cyclophosphamide as GVHD prophylaxis. Antigen receptor sequencing covered samples from approximately 32 PTCy-treated patients and 15 to 20 of their related bone marrow donors. TRB sequencing was also done on up to about 3 additional blood samples from 2 to 5.2 years after transplant in 3 patients, and on pretransplant blood from 4 patients. Because TRA and TRB clonality correlated tightly in several samples, later TCR analyses were limited to TRB. TRB sequencing was performed on blood from all 35 or so PTCy patients with 1-year posttransplant specimens. Public TRB sequences were searched against a database of over 3,000 sequences associated with responses to pathogens, tumor antigens, self-antigens and alloantigens. What the authors observed across the whole study: The TRB repertoires of T cells infiltrating skin or GI tract showed only limited overlap with the TRB repertoires of T cells in blood. Donor-recipient similarity was low at 1-2 months but increased during the first year, and donor CD8+ memory clones often dominated later blood repertoires. Across over 40 patients, TRB clonality was highly associated with recipient CMV seropositivity and CMV reactivation, and diversity in PTCy patients was similar to diversity in CNI/methotrexate controls.

In the case of this clone: The specificity of this receptor is unknown. Base qualities were left out, and no much larger clone turns up one base away.

CDR1 and CDR2, per the germline V gene (reference sequence), are LNHDA and SQIVND. V was cut back by 3 bases and J by 4 bases, leaving a gap of 3 bases between them. Including the terminal cysteine and phenylalanine, the CDR3 comprises 11 residues. The entry retains the CDR3 DNA only, 33 bases that are in frame from base 1. Related bone marrow donors provided peripheral blood samples on the day of marrow donation. Viable CD3+CD4+ or CD3+CD8+ cells that were CCR7+CD45RA+CD45RO-CD95-CD27+CD28+ were defined as naive T cells. Peripheral blood and bone marrow mononuclear cells were isolated by Ficoll-Hypaque density centrifugation and cryopreserved. CD4+ and CD8+ T cells, including naive and memory subsets, were sorted by FACS using a FACSAria II. Genomic DNA was used for TRB sequencing, which was performed with the immunoSEQ assay at survey resolution or with the hsTCRB kit. From the authors' description of their analysis: The immunoSEQ software handled initial read processing, and the LymphoSeq R package was used for repertoire analyses. Clonality was computed as 1 minus normalized Shannon entropy, and a Gini coefficient was also calculated for each TRB dataset. To infer phenotypes in unsorted samples, TRB sequences from sorted subsets of the recipient or donor were mapped onto the unsorted samples of the same recipient. The table comes from immuneACCESS by way of TCRdb, which keeps in-frame sequences with V and J called. Part of the clones is missing from these tables; in studies checked, under half for an unresolved V gene and the rest for unknown reasons. V, J and clone size derive from that table, while D and trimming were established from the DNA sequence. The sample table records over 7,500 clones; 95% to 99% of these occur just once. The ten largest make up 0.27% of the sample.

The sequenced material came from naive CD8+ T cells sorted from PBMCs. The sequence derives from a man aged 45-65 years in good health, CMV-negative, and a related stem cell transplant donor. The chain couples TRBV19 to TRBJ1-1; the D gene cannot be named for sure. Here is the DNA: TGTGCCAGTAGTATCTTCACTGAAGCTTTCTTT. It encodes CASSIFTEAFF.